The 12 T cell receptor beta chains given below trace back to one sample, sequenced in a study of control samples from healthy donors and cancer patients. Data came from immunoSEQ multiplex PCR; TCRdb stores just in-frame clones and leaves some out. The sample lists roughly 80,000 clones, around nine tenths occurring once. The sequenced sample consisted of blood. These receptors were taken from a man in his forties or fifties in good health.

The chain links TRBV6-5 to TRBJ2-1; D might be TRBD1 (5 bases). The CDR3 totals 14 residues. V was shortened by 8 bases and J by 8 bases, with 19 bases between the two germline ends. Germline CDR1 MNHEY, CDR2 SVGAGI. The CDR3 nucleotides read TGTGCCAGCGGGGCCGACACCTCTAGGGATGAGCAGTTCTTC. Residues: CASGADTSRDEQFF.

The chain couples TRBV7-9 to TRBJ2-1; no reliable D call. Germline values: CDR1 SEHNR, CDR2 FQNEAQ (reference sequence). V was clipped by 6 bases and J by 10 bases, with 13 bases between them. This CDR3 has 12 residues. CDR3 in DNA: TGTGCCAGCAGTTCAGCTGGACGGGAGCAGTTCTTC. Protein: CASSSAGREQFF.

The count of this clone is one. CDR3 protein: CASSWESSYEQYF. CDR3 DNA sequence: TGCGCCAGCAGCTGGGAGAGCTCCTACGAGCAGTACTTC. This sequence joins TRBV5-1 and TRBJ2-7, with TRBD2 as a possible D gene (5 bases). The CDR3 runs 13 residues. The germline V and J ends were trimmed by 3 bases and 0 bases, with 7 bases remaining between them. From germline, CDR1 is SGHRS and CDR2 YFSETQ. The entire variable domain, with the rest obtained from reference TRBV5-1 and TRBJ2-7, is as follows: KAGVTQTPRYLIKTRGQQVTLSCSPISGHRSVSWYQQTPGQGLQFLFEYFSETQRNKGNFPGRFSGRQFSNSRSEMNVSTLELGDSALYLCASSWESSYEQYFGPGTRLTVT.

V usage is TRBV27 and J usage is TRBJ1-2; D is uncertain. The CDR3 consists of 15 residues. Deletions cut 3 bases from V and 1 base from J, with 12 bases between. Per the germline V gene, CDR1 is MNHEY and CDR2 is SMNVEV (reference sequence). The CDR3 reads CASSLGGPGNYGYTF. Written as DNA, the CDR3 is TGTGCCAGCAGTTTGGGTGGCCCCGGTAACTATGGCTACACCTTC.

CDR3 loop: CASTPTSGSGTDTQYF. The CDR3 nucleotides read TGTGCCAGCACTCCGACTAGCGGGAGTGGCACAGATACGCAGTATTTT. This chain joins TRBV6-4 and TRBJ2-3, with 12 nucleotides matching TRBD2. The CDR3 is 16 amino acids. V shed 7 bases and J 1 base; nucleotides not matched to a gene: 6. CDR1 and CDR2 (germline): MRHNA, SNTAGT.

The chain joins TRBV28 to TRBJ1-4; D call uncertain. This CDR3 is 15 amino acids long. Germline V gene lookup returns CDR1 MDHEN and CDR2 SYDVKM. V was clipped by 6 bases and J by 0 bases, with 11 bases between them. Written as DNA, the CDR3 is TGTGCCAGCAGAAACGGACCCGCAACTAATGAAAAACTGTTTTTT. Encoded protein: CASRNGPATNEKLFF.

The V call is TRBV2, the J call TRBJ1-6; the D gene is possibly TRBD1 (5 bases). Germline CDR1 SNHLY, CDR2 FYNNEI. This CDR3 spans 15 amino acids. V shed 6 bases and J shed 9 bases, with 18 bases lying between them. The CDR3 here is CASRARDLGGSPLHF. In DNA form, the CDR3 reads TGTGCCAGCAGAGCTCGGGACCTCGGAGGTTCACCCCTCCACTTT.

The chain couples TRBV5-6 to TRBJ2-5; D is possibly TRBD2 (5 bases). Germline-derived CDR1 and CDR2 are SGHDT and YYEEEE. The V and J ends lost 4 bases and 4 bases respectively, with 11 bases between them. The CDR3 length is 13 residues. CDR3 in DNA: TGTGCCAGCAGCCAAACACGGGGAGAGACCCAGTACTTC. This encodes CASSQTRGETQYF.

The gene calls are TRBV7-9 and TRBJ1-2; D ambiguous. This CDR3 has 16 amino acids. CDR1 and CDR2 from the germline V gene are SEHNR and FQNEAQ (reference sequence). Between the trimmed V and J ends, which lost 5 bases and 1 base, there was a span of 17 bases. The CDR3 bases are TGTGCCAGCAGCCAAGCCGGGCAGATATTTAACTATGGCTACACCTTC. Translation: CASSQAGQIFNYGYTF.

V gene TRBV19 combines with J gene TRBJ1-5, with D perhaps TRBD1 (5 bases). The length of the CDR3 is 14 residues. The germline V and J ends were trimmed by 3 bases and 3 bases, with 9 bases remaining between them. Germline values: CDR1 LNHDA, CDR2 SQIVND (reference sequence). CDR3 DNA sequence: TGTGCCAGTAGTATCTCCAGGGCCAATCAGCCCCAGCATTTT. It is translated as CASSISRANQPQHF.

Turning to this clone: Germline and junction disagree at one end, which may indicate a read error. V usage is TRBV24-1 and J usage is TRBJ1-1, with D tentatively TRBD1 (6 bases). CDR1 and CDR2 from the germline V gene are KGHDR and SFDVKD. CDR3 length: 15 residues. CDR3 in DNA: TGTGCCGCCAGTGATTTGAGAGGGGGATTCTGGGAAGCTTTCTTT. Its translation is CAASDLRGGFWEAFF.

The sample holds a few counts of this clone. This chain links TRBV13 with TRBJ1-5; D is perhaps TRBD1 (5 bases). The CDR3 extends over 13 amino acids. Trimming cost V 8 bases and J 6 bases, with 14 bases left between them. The germline gives CDR1 PRHDT, CDR2 FYEKMQ (reference sequence). The CDR3 DNA is TGTGCCAGCGGAAGGGGACGGAGTCAGCCCCAGCATTTT. Translation: CASGRGRSQPQHF. Full variable domain (remainder filled in from reference TRBV13 and TRBJ1-5): AAGVIQSPRHLIKEKRETATLKCYPIPRHDTVYWYQQGPGQDPQFLISFYEKMQSDKGSIPDRFSAQQFSDYHSELNMSSLELGDSALYFCASGRGRSQPQHFGDGTRLSIL.